A selection of T cell receptor beta chains follows, all from one sample in a study of brain T cells in children with intractable seizures. Libraries were prepared by immunoSEQ multiplex PCR; TCRdb keeps only in-frame clonotypes and omits some of them. The sample lists some 10,000 clones; 69% were seen once. The specimen comprised resected brain tissue, sampled at surgery. The receptors were sampled from a girl aged 2 to 10 with tuberous sclerosis and intractable seizures. The CDR3 runs from the conserved cysteine through the conserved F or W. A D gene is named only where the DNA matches it firmly. Expanded clones get a size class; other rows say once, few or many, or leave the size out.

V	size	J	D	CDR3	DNA
TRBV5-1	-	TRBJ1-1	-	CASSLTRNTEAFF	TGCGCCAGCAGCTTGACAAGGAACACTGAAGCTTTCTTT
TRBV6-5	hyperexpanded	TRBJ1-5	-	CASSYPGRKDNQPQHF	TGTGCCAGCAGTTACCCGGGGAGGAAAGACAATCAGCCCCAGCATTTT
TRBV2	-	TRBJ1-2	TRBD1	CASTKTGGRYGYTF	TGTGCCAGCACTAAGACAGGGGGTCGCTATGGCTACACCTTC
TRBV2	-	TRBJ1-4	-	CASSVGRRSEKLFF	TGTGCCAGCAGTGTCGGGAGGCGAAGTGAAAAACTGTTTTTT
TRBV6-1	-	TRBJ2-7	-	CASSDQQGYEQYF	TGTGCCAGCAGTGATCAGCAGGGCTACGAGCAGTACTTC
TRBV27	-	TRBJ1-1	-	CASSGGVRNTEAFF	TGTGCCAGCAGTGGGGGTGTCAGGAACACTGAAGCTTTCTTT
TRBV5-1	-	TRBJ2-3	-	CASSFGRATDTQYF	TGCGCCAGCAGCTTCGGCAGGGCCACAGATACGCAGTATTTT
TRBV27	-	TRBJ2-7	TRBD2	CASILRGGGGYEQYF	TGTGCCAGCATCTTACGAGGCGGGGGAGGCTACGAGCAGTACTTC
TRBV7-6	-	TRBJ2-6	-	CASSVGQGSGANVLTF	TGTGCCAGCAGCGTAGGGCAGGGTTCTGGGGCCAACGTCCTGACTTTC
TRBV27	-	TRBJ2-3	TRBD1	CASSQRGQSTDTQYF	TGTGCCAGCAGTCAGAGGGGACAGAGCACAGATACGCAGTATTTT
TRBV7-2	-	TRBJ1-4	-	CASSSRAPNEKLFF	TGTGCCAGCAGCTCCCGGGCCCCTAATGAAAAACTGTTTTTT
TRBV29-1	-	TRBJ1-2	TRBD1	CSVATGGENGYTF	TGCAGCGTAGCTACAGGGGGCGAGAATGGCTACACCTTC
TRBV9	-	TRBJ1-3	-	CASSADSSSGNTIYF	TGTGCCAGCAGCGCCGACTCTTCCTCTGGAAACACCATATATTTT
TRBV19	medium-sized	TRBJ1-2	-	CASSSQGWGYGYTF	TGTGCCAGTAGTAGCCAGGGTTGGGGCTATGGCTACACCTTC
TRBV6-1	-	TRBJ1-5	-	CASSEYLGGTQPQHF	TGTGCCAGCAGTGAATATTTAGGGGGGACTCAGCCCCAGCATTTT
TRBV19	-	TRBJ1-1	-	CASKQGNTEAFF	TGTGCCAGCAAACAGGGGAACACTGAAGCTTTCTTT
TRBV9	-	TRBJ2-3	TRBD1	CASSPLGGYTDTQYF	TGTGCCAGCAGCCCCCTAGGGGGCTACACAGATACGCAGTATTTT
TRBV4-1	-	TRBJ2-7	-	CASSHPMGGEQYF	TGCGCCAGCAGCCATCCCATGGGCGGTGAGCAGTACTTC
TRBV6-2/TRBV6-3	medium-sized	TRBJ2-3	-	CASSSWGVTDTQYF	TGTGCCAGCAGTTCGTGGGGGGTAACAGATACGCAGTATTTT
TRBV19	few	TRBJ1-4	TRBD1	CASTLGDRGFSEKLFF	TGTGCCAGTACCCTCGGGGACAGGGGATTCAGTGAAAAACTGTTTTTT
TRBV6-5	-	TRBJ2-2	-	CASSNFRQNTGELFF	TGTGCCAGCAGTAACTTCAGGCAAAATACCGGGGAGCTGTTTTTT
TRBV29-1	once	TRBJ1-2	TRBD1	CSVEGTDGYTF	TGCAGCGTTGAGGGGACAGATGGCTACACCTTC
TRBV2	-	TRBJ1-5	TRBD1	CATGQGEAGGQPQHF	TGTGCCACGGGACAGGGGGAGGCGGGCGGCCAGCCCCAGCATTTT
TRBV7-9	-	TRBJ2-5	-	CASSFRGEQETQYF	TGTGCCAGCAGCTTTAGGGGGGAGCAAGAGACCCAGTACTTC
TRBV3-1/TRBV3-2	-	TRBJ2-1	-	CASSQGGPWDEQFF	TGTGCCAGCAGCCAAGGGGGCCCCTGGGATGAGCAGTTCTTC
TRBV18	-	TRBJ1-2	-	CASSPPSTTDILKNYGYTF	TGTGCCAGCTCACCCCCTTCAACCACAGATATACTAAAAAACTATGGCTACACCTTC
TRBV12-5	-	TRBJ1-5	-	CASAVESNQPQHF	TGTGCTAGTGCGGTGGAATCCAATCAGCCCCAGCATTTT
TRBV12-3/TRBV12-4	-	TRBJ1-1	-	CASSPTVTEAFF	TGTGCCAGCAGTCCGACGGTCACTGAAGCTTTCTTT
TRBV27	-	TRBJ2-3	-	CASSFSSTDTQYF	TGTGCCAGCAGTTTCTCGAGCACAGATACGCAGTATTTT
TRBV2	medium-sized	TRBJ2-7	-	CASSFTTYEQYF	TGTGCCAGCAGTTTTACAACCTACGAGCAGTACTTC
TRBV30	-	TRBJ2-5	-	CAWTGAGETQYF	TGTGCCTGGACAGGGGCGGGAGAGACCCAGTACTTC